The 19 T cell receptor beta chains below come from one sample, sequenced in a study of human T cells and chemical hapten exposure. One entry per CDR3 protein results from TCRdb running MiXCR on the RACE reads. The table lists tens of thousands of distinct CDR3 sequences, about 9.4% of them singletons. Time point specified: patch test 2, 6 weeks after DPC sensitization. Treatment: therapeutic diphenylcyclopropenone sensitization with weekly scalp DPC. The sequenced sample was whole blood, obtained in connection with sensitization to the hapten diphenylcyclopropenone (DPC). All receptors derive from a woman between 50 and 59 years old with alopecia areata. Some clones in this sample may be carry-over from other donors' samples.

This clonotype was seen at least ten times. The rearrangement uses TRBV6-5 and TRBJ1-1; TRBD1 matches 7 bases. Germline V gene lookup returns CDR1 MNHEY and CDR2 SVGAGI. J gave up 5 bases and V 6 bases, and 12 bases lay outside the gene matches. This CDR3 contains 15 residues. For the CDR3, the DNA is TGTGCCAGCAGAAGACGGGAGGGGGCCGGGACTGAAGCTTTCTTT. It translates to CASRRREGAGTEAFF.

In this sample, this clonotype turned up a few times. The chain couples TRBV2 to TRBJ2-5; D possibly uses TRBD1 or TRBD2 (5 bases each). The CDR3 contains 13 residues. Germline V lookup: CDR1 SNHLY, CDR2 FYNNEI. The V end was cut by 4 bases, the J end by 0 bases, with 6 bases between. CDR3 in DNA: TGTGCCAGCAGTGGGGGGTACCAAGAGACCCAGTACTTC. The encoded protein is CASSGGYQETQYF.

This clonotype was picked up a small number of times. The chain has TRBV29-1 and TRBJ1-2; 10 bases are shared with TRBD1. V gave up 6 bases and J gave up 1 base; unmatched junction bases: 2. The CDR3 contains 13 residues. Germline CDR1 SQVTM, CDR2 ANQGSEA. The CDR3 spells CSVGTGDNYGYTF. CDR3 nucleotides: TGCAGCGTGGGGACAGGGGATAACTATGGCTACACCTTC.

This clonotype was observed many times. The chain combines TRBV3-1 with TRBJ1-1; weak D call: TRBD1 (5 bases). This CDR3 region has 14 residues. Germline V gene data show CDR1 as LGHDT and CDR2 as YNNKEL (reference sequence). The V end lost 6 bases, the J end lost 2 bases, and 13 bases lay between the germline ends. In DNA, the CDR3 is TGTGCCAGCAGTAAATTTCAGGGTAACACTGAAGCTTTCTTT. Translation: CASSKFQGNTEAFF. The variable domain in full, completed from reference TRBV3-1 and TRBJ1-1, reads DTAVSQTPKYLVTQMGNDKSIKCEQNLGHDTMYWYKQDSKKFLKIMFSYNNKELIINETVPNRFSPKSPDKAHLNLHINSLELGDSAVYFCASSKFQGNTEAFFGQGTRLTVV.

This clonotype came up a few times. This chain joins TRBV6-5 and TRBJ1-1; unclear D gene. Trimming shortened V by 2 bases and J by 8 bases, and 6 bases separated the two germline ends. The CDR3 is made up of 11 amino acids. Germline-derived CDR1 and CDR2 are MNHEY and SVGAGI. CDR3 sequence (DNA): TGTGCCAGCAGTTACAAGAGAGAAGCTTTCTTT. The encoded protein is CASSYKREAFF.

CDR3: CASSSTSGRAIEQYF. CDR3 nucleotides: TGTGCCAGCAGTTCTACTAGCGGGAGGGCCATCGAGCAGTACTTC. The rearrangement joins TRBV12-3 or TRBV12-4 to TRBJ2-7; 13 bases are shared with TRBD2. The CDR3 totals 15 residues. J lost 6 bases, V lost 4 bases, and 6 bases had no gene match.

This clonotype was observed at least ten times. J is TRBJ2-1 and V is TRBV5-1; 10 bases align to TRBD2. The CDR3 contains 14 residues. After removal of 7 bases from V and 8 bases from J, the junction contained 9 bases not matched to a gene. Germline values: CDR1 SGHRS, CDR2 YFSETQ. CDR3 amino acids: CASGLVAGGHEQFF. The CDR3 DNA follows: TGCGCCAGCGGGCTAGTAGCGGGAGGCCATGAGCAGTTCTTC.

This chain links TRBV11-3 with TRBJ2-5, with 7 bases lining up with TRBD1. This CDR3 region has 13 residues. The germline V gene has CDR1 SGHNT and CDR2 YENEEA. The V and J ends lost 5 bases and 5 bases, in that order; junction bases with no gene match: 5. This CDR3 reads CASSMTGQETQYF. In DNA form, the CDR3 reads TGTGCCAGCAGCATGACAGGGCAGGAGACCCAGTACTTC.

There are many counts of this clonotype. The rearrangement links TRBV11-2 to TRBJ2-2; perhaps TRBD1 as D (6 bases). Per the germline V gene, CDR1 is SGHAT and CDR2 is FQNNGV. V lost 5 bases to trimming and J lost 5 bases, with 21 bases between them. The CDR3 sequence is 17 residues long. CDR3 bases: TGTGCCAGCAGCCTCAGACTCCGGGACACCCGTACCGGGGAGCTGTTTTTT. Translation: CASSLRLRDTRTGELFF.

In this sample, this clonotype turned up many times. The V call is TRBV12-3 or TRBV12-4, the J call TRBJ1-2; 9 positions match TRBD1. Losses at the gene ends were 6 bases for V and 4 bases for J; bases not matched to a gene: 3. The CDR3 loop spans 13 amino acids. The CDR3 DNA reads as TGTGCCAGCAGCGGACAGGGGTTCTATGGCTACACCTTC. The encoded protein is CASSGQGFYGYTF.

This clonotype was detected ten times or more. V usage is TRBV27 and J usage is TRBJ2-5; 7 bases line up with TRBD1. Germline CDR1 and CDR2: MNHEY and SMNVEV (reference sequence). This CDR3 comprises 13 residues. Trimming removed 6 bases from V and 4 bases from J; junction bases left unmatched: 5. The CDR3 region has the DNA TGTGCCAGCAGGAGACAGGGCTCAGAGACCCAGTACTTC. This gives the protein CASRRQGSETQYF.

The sample holds a few counts of this clonotype. The V gene is TRBV11-3, the J gene TRBJ2-6; TRBD2 agrees at 13 bases. The CDR3 sequence is 18 residues long. V was pared by 5 bases and J by 2 bases, with 6 bases of the junction left unmatched. CDR1 SGHNT and CDR2 YENEEA come from the germline V gene. The CDR3 reads CASSPGLAGSTGANVLTF. DNA for the CDR3: TGTGCCAGCAGCCCGGGACTAGCGGGATCCACTGGGGCCAACGTCCTGACTTTC.

The chain uses TRBV3-1 and TRBJ2-7, with a weak D call TRBD2 (6 bases). V lost 4 bases and J 7 bases, leaving 20 bases between the germline ends. Germline CDR1 and CDR2: LGHDT and YNNKEL (reference sequence). This CDR3 is built from 15 residues. The CDR3 here is CASSPSQSGRQEQYF. CDR3 nucleotides: TGTGCCAGCAGCCCAAGTCAGTCCGGGAGACAGGAGCAGTACTTC.

This clonotype has more than one count but fewer than ten. The chain employs TRBV7-2 and TRBJ1-5, with D possibly TRBD1 on 5 matching bases. This CDR3 comprises 15 residues. Trimming took off 0 bases at V and 6 bases at J, with 12 bases between the two ends. Germline CDR1 is SGHTA and CDR2 is FQGNSA. The CDR3 loop reads CASSLARGLGQPQHF. As DNA, the CDR3 is TGTGCCAGCAGCTTAGCGCGGGGGTTAGGTCAGCCCCAGCATTTT.

As concerns this clonotype: With a much larger clone just one base away, this may be a read error. J is TRBJ2-7 and V is TRBV18; D tentatively reads TRBD1 or TRBD2 (5 bases each). Per the germline V gene, CDR1 is KGHSH and CDR2 is LQKENI. The CDR3 length is 14 residues. DNA of the CDR3: TGTGTCAGCTCACCATCCGGGACGTTCAACGAGCAGTACTTC. Protein: CVSSPSGTFNEQYF.

This sequence joins TRBV5-5 and TRBJ2-7, with TRBD1 matching 7 bases. With 3 bases clipped from V and 5 bases from J, the junction kept 8 bases outside the gene matches. CDR3 size: 14 residues. Germline V gives CDR1 SGHKS, CDR2 YYEKEE (reference sequence). CDR3 in amino acids: CASSSHDRVDEQYF. For the CDR3, the DNA is TGTGCCAGCAGCTCTCACGACAGGGTAGACGAGCAGTACTTC.

The rearrangement uses TRBV24-1 and TRBJ2-1; TRBD2 matches at 12 bases. This CDR3 comprises 17 residues. Germline loops: CDR1 KGHDR, CDR2 SFDVKD. The V gene end was trimmed by 9 bases and the J gene end by 2 bases; junction bases not matched to a gene: 10. CDR3 DNA: TGTGCCACCCTAGGATCTAGCGGGAGGGTAACCTACAATGAGCAGTTCTTC. This codes for CATLGSSGRVTYNEQFF.

The chain combines TRBV9 with TRBJ2-3; D is uncertain. The CDR3 extends over 14 amino acids. Germline V gene data show CDR1 as SGDLS and CDR2 as YYNGEE. Trimming took 0 bases from V and 4 from J, leaving 9 bases between them. This CDR3 is CASSVGVGADTQYF. The DNA of the CDR3 is TGTGCCAGCAGCGTAGGAGTGGGCGCAGATACGCAGTATTTT.

This clonotype was seen a few times. Here the CDR3 reads CASSLAAGGTDTQYF. The CDR3 DNA reads TGTGCCAGCAGCTTAGCTGCGGGAGGCACAGATACGCAGTATTTT. The chain carries TRBV7-2 and TRBJ2-3, with 7 nucleotides matching TRBD2. Germline values: CDR1 SGHTA, CDR2 FQGNSA. CDR3 length: 15 residues. The V segment lost 0 bases and the J segment 1 base; nucleotides outside the gene matches: 1.